One sample yielded the 16 T cell receptor beta chains listed below, sequenced in a study of immune characteristics of hereditary and idiopathic chronic pancreatitis. Patients having total pancreatectomy with islet autotransplantation provided the chronic pancreatitis pancreas tissue. The protocol was immunoSEQ multiplex PCR, while the TCRdb copy is restricted to in-frame clones and leaves out a portion. The table lists 9,000 to 10,000 clones, roughly 80% of them singletons, with 14% in the top ten. The sequencing sample was made of pancreas tissue with idiopathic chronic pancreatitis. These receptors were taken from a human donor with chronic pancreatitis.

CDR3 sequence (DNA): TGTGCCAGCACCCCGGACAGCAGCAATCAGCCCCAGCATTTT. This codes for CASTPDSSNQPQHF. This chain uses TRBV2 with TRBJ1-5; possible D gene TRBD1, 6 bases. This CDR3 is 14 amino acids long. The V and J ends lost 7 bases and 1 base respectively, with 11 bases between them. The germline V gene has CDR1 SNHLY and CDR2 FYNNEI.

There are a few counts of this clone. The V gene is TRBV29-1, the J gene TRBJ2-1; 9 positions match TRBD2. Unmatched junction bases numbered 6, after V lost 3 bases and J lost 9 bases. The CDR3 has 13 residues. Germline-derived CDR1 and CDR2 are SQVTM and ANQGSEA. The CDR3 protein is CSVDLRGGIEQFF. The CDR3 DNA reads TGCAGCGTTGATTTGCGGGGGGGTATTGAGCAGTTCTTC.

V is TRBV29-1 and J is TRBJ2-1; D call uncertain. The V and J ends lost 0 bases and 1 base respectively, with 13 bases between them. The germline V gene has CDR1 SQVTM and CDR2 ANQGSEA. The length of the CDR3 is 16 residues. The CDR3 loop reads CSVEDPDRQSYNEQFF. The CDR3 DNA reads TGCAGCGTTGAAGATCCGGACCGCCAATCCTACAATGAGCAGTTCTTC.

The V call is TRBV2, the J call TRBJ2-1; 10 bases line up with TRBD2. Germline CDR1 reads SNHLY; CDR2 reads FYNNEI. The CDR3 sequence is 16 residues long. Germline trimming cut 5 bases from V and 9 bases from J; bases unmatched to any gene: 13. The CDR3 loop reads CASSNLLSGGGCEQFF. The CDR3 DNA reads TGTGCCAGCAGTAATCTTTTAAGCGGGGGGGGTTGTGAGCAGTTCTTC.

The V call is TRBV28, the J call TRBJ1-1, with a weak D call TRBD1 (5 bases). The CDR3 has 17 amino acids. The V gene lost 4 bases and the J gene lost 6 bases, with 24 bases spanning the gap. CDR1 and CDR2 (germline): MDHEN, SYDVKM. The CDR3 DNA reads as TGTGCCAGCAGTTCCCCGGGCCATCAGGGCGGAAGGTCTGAAGCTTTCTTT. Residues: CASSSPGHQGGRSEAFF.

This sequence joins TRBV4-3 and TRBJ1-2; D gene ambiguous. The CDR3 has 14 amino acids. The germline V and J ends were trimmed by 0 bases and 0 bases, with 5 bases remaining between them. Germline V CDR1 and CDR2: LGHNA, YSLEER. The DNA of the CDR3 is TGCGCCAGCAGCCAAGACAGATCTAACTATGGCTACACCTTC. Its protein product is CASSQDRSNYGYTF.

This clone was observed once. The CDR3 sequence: CASSLLAVRVSEQFF. CDR3 DNA: TGTGCCAGCAGCCTACTAGCGGTCCGAGTTAGTGAGCAGTTCTTC. This rearrangement joins TRBV3-1 (or the pseudogene TRBV3-2) to TRBJ2-1, with 8 nucleotides matching TRBD2. This CDR3 has 15 amino acids. CDR1 and CDR2 (germline): LGHDT, YNNKEL (reference sequence). Unmatched junction bases numbered 11, after V lost 4 bases and J lost 9 bases.

The V call is TRBV9, the J call TRBJ1-2, with D perhaps TRBD1 (5 bases). V lost 0 bases and J 7 bases, leaving 10 bases between the germline ends. CDR1 and CDR2 from the germline V gene are SGDLS and YYNGEE. The CDR3 runs to 13 residues. The CDR3 spells CASSVGGERGYTF. The CDR3 DNA follows: TGTGCCAGCAGCGTAGGAGGGGAACGTGGCTACACCTTC.

The chain uses TRBV28 and TRBJ2-1, with D unresolved. V lost 9 bases and J lost 6, with 9 bases in between. CDR3 length: 11 residues. Germline CDR1 and CDR2: MDHEN and SYDVKM. Here the CDR3 reads CASKGFNEQFF. DNA for the CDR3: TGTGCCAGTAAAGGGTTCAATGAGCAGTTCTTC. Drawing the rest from reference TRBV28 and TRBJ2-1, the complete variable domain is DVKVTQSSRYLVKRTGEKVFLECVQDMDHENMFWYRQDPGLGLRLIYFSYDVKMKEKGDIPEGYSVSREKKERFSLILESASTNQTSMYLCASKGFNEQFFGPGTRLTVL.

This clone was seen only once. V gene TRBV4-3 combines with J gene TRBJ1-1; tentative D call: TRBD1 (6 bases). This CDR3 is 18 amino acids long. Trimming left V 0 bases short and J 1 base short, with 18 bases between. The germline V gene encodes CDR1 LGHNA and CDR2 YSLEER. Written as DNA, the CDR3 is TGCGCCAGCAGCCAAGATCTCCTAACAGGGATAGGGAACACTGAAGCTTTCTTT. The encoded protein is CASSQDLLTGIGNTEAFF.

The rearrangement joins TRBV19 to TRBJ1-5; tentatively, D is TRBD1 (6 bases). CDR3 length: 14 residues. V shed 7 bases and J shed 3 bases, with 13 bases lying between them. Germline CDR1 and CDR2: LNHDA and SQIVND (reference sequence). The CDR3 region is CASKGGDFNQPQHF. CDR3 DNA sequence: TGTGCCAGTAAGGGGGGGGATTTCAATCAGCCCCAGCATTTT. Full variable domain (rest looked up from reference TRBV19 and TRBJ1-5): DGGITQSPKYLFRKEGQNVTLSCEQNLNHDAMYWYRQDPGQGLRLIYYSQIVNDFQKGDIAEGYSVSREKKESFPLTVTSAQKNPTAFYLCASKGGDFNQPQHFGDGTRLSIL.

J is TRBJ2-3 and V is TRBV6-4; 13 bases are shared with TRBD2. V lost 2 bases to trimming and J lost 4 bases; unmatched junction nucleotides: 0. This CDR3 spans 15 amino acids. Germline V gene sequence: CDR1 MRHNA, CDR2 SNTAGT. DNA of the CDR3: TGTGCCAGCAGTGACACTAGCGGGGGGGCAGATACGCAGTATTTT. It translates to CASSDTSGGADTQYF.

V and J are TRBV19 and TRBJ1-2; no reliable D call. The V end was cut by 7 bases, the J end by 0 bases, with 15 bases between. The CDR3 consists of 15 residues. Germline assignment: CDR1 LNHDA and CDR2 SQIVND (reference sequence). The CDR3 DNA reads TGTGCCAGTAATGGAGAGGGCATTACTAACTATGGCTACACCTTC. As protein: CASNGEGITNYGYTF.

The rearrangement uses TRBV6-5 and TRBJ1-1; 10 nucleotides align to TRBD1. Germline CDR1 is MNHEY and CDR2 is SVGAGI. CDR3 length equals 14 residues. The V and J ends lost 6 bases and 7 bases, in that order; junction bases with no gene match: 8. The CDR3: CASSTGTGAYEAFF. The CDR3 nucleotides are TGTGCCAGCAGCACCGGGACAGGGGCTTATGAAGCTTTCTTT.

V usage is TRBV19 and J usage is TRBJ1-2; tentatively, D is TRBD1 (5 bases). V was clipped by 7 bases and J by 8 bases, with 26 bases between them. This CDR3 is 16 amino acids long. Germline lookup yields CDR1 LNHDA and CDR2 SQIVND (reference sequence). The CDR3 spells CASTIRPTSAREGYTF. In DNA form, the CDR3 reads TGTGCCAGTACTATCCGTCCCACGAGTGCCAGGGAGGGCTACACCTTC.

The CDR3 DNA reads as TGTGCCAGCAGCTTGGTACAGGGGGCAGTGAATGAGCAGTTCTTC. Translating it yields CASSLVQGAVNEQFF. This chain uses TRBV7-9 with TRBJ2-1, with 9 bases matching TRBD1. Germline assignment: CDR1 SEHNR and CDR2 FQNEAQ (reference sequence). V dropped 3 bases and J dropped 7; count of bases not matched to a gene: 7. The CDR3 runs to 15 residues.